One and the same sample provided the 29 T cell receptor beta chains below, sequenced in a study of cytomegalovirus exposure and HLA in healthy donors. Use of 60 Vbeta and 13 Jbeta primers characterized the PCR. Data came from immunoSEQ multiplex PCR; TCRdb stores just in-frame clones and leaves some out. The sample contains 85,000 to 100,000 clones, more than 60% of which appear only once. Sequenced input: PBMCs. These receptors all stem from a man between 50 and 59 years old in good health and CMV-seropositive.

The chain joins TRBV5-5 to TRBJ1-4; a possible D gene is TRBD1 (6 bases). The CDR3 runs 16 residues. Between the trimmed V and J ends, which lost 4 bases and 4 bases, there was a span of 17 bases. The germline V gene has CDR1 SGHKS and CDR2 YYEKEE (reference sequence). The CDR3 sequence is CASSGDTGSINEKLFF. The CDR3 region has the DNA TGTGCCAGCAGCGGGGACACCGGATCGATTAATGAAAAACTGTTTTTT. The full variable domain, with the rest looked up from reference TRBV5-5 and TRBJ1-4, is DAGVTQSPTHLIKTRGQQVTLRCSPISGHKSVSWYQQVLGQGPQFIFQYYEKEERGRGNFPDRFSARQFPNYSSELNVNALLLGDSALYLCASSGDTGSINEKLFFGSGTQLSVL.

V is TRBV6-1 and J is TRBJ2-1, with D tentatively TRBD2 (6 bases). V was shortened by 2 bases and J by 4 bases, with 12 bases between the two germline ends. The CDR3 has 15 residues. The germline gives CDR1 MNHNS, CDR2 SASEGT. This chain's CDR3 is CASSELAGPYNEQFF. The CDR3, as DNA: TGTGCCAGCAGTGAACTCGCGGGGCCTTACAATGAGCAGTTCTTC.

Only a few counts were recorded for this clone. The chain combines TRBV4-3 with TRBJ2-3, with 9 bases lining up with TRBD2. The trim removed 5 bases at V and 5 bases at J, leaving 11 bases unmatched. The germline gives CDR1 LGHNA, CDR2 YSLEER. The CDR3 has 16 amino acids. CDR3 nucleotide sequence: TGCGCCAGCAGCTCCCGGATTGCGGGGGGGGAAGATACGCAGTATTTT. Encoded protein: CASSSRIAGGEDTQYF.

The chain is built from TRBV5-1 and TRBJ1-1, with D maybe TRBD1 (6 bases). V dropped 2 bases and J dropped 1 base, with 9 bases sitting between them. In germline, CDR1 is SGHRS, CDR2 YFSETQ. The CDR3 is 14 amino acids. The CDR3 here is CASSFQGPNTEAFF. The CDR3 DNA reads TGCGCCAGCAGCTTCCAGGGGCCGAACACTGAAGCTTTCTTT.

Only a few counts were recorded for this clone. This chain uses TRBV19 with TRBJ1-4; D possibly corresponds to TRBD1 (6 bases). CDR1 LNHDA and CDR2 SQIVND come from the germline V gene (reference sequence). The CDR3 sequence is 15 residues long. The V end was cut by 6 bases, the J end by 5 bases, with 16 bases between. The CDR3: CASSPRDGQNEKLFF. CDR3 nucleotides: TGTGCCAGTAGCCCCCGGGACGGACAGAATGAAAAACTGTTTTTT.

The chain employs TRBV6-4 and TRBJ1-1; 9 bases agree with TRBD1. The CDR3 covers 13 residues. Germline assignment: CDR1 MRHNA and CDR2 SNTAGT. The ends lost 3 bases at V and 4 bases at J; junction bases unmatched: 0. The CDR3 sequence is CASSEQGATEAFF. The CDR3 nucleotides are TGTGCCAGCAGTGAACAGGGGGCCACTGAAGCTTTCTTT.

Comment on this clone: The junction shows a germline mismatch at one end, possibly a read error. The chain couples TRBV27 to TRBJ1-5; the D gene is possibly TRBD1 (6 bases). The V gene's germline CDR1 is MNHEY and CDR2 SMNVEV (reference sequence). This CDR3 is 13 amino acids long. The CDR3: CASTTDRNQPQNF. The CDR3 DNA follows: TGTGCCAGCACCACAGACAGGAATCAGCCCCAGAATTTT.

Comment on this clone: The junction shows a germline mismatch at one end, possibly a read error. The chain joins TRBV6-5 to TRBJ1-2, with 8 bases matching TRBD1. Germline V gives CDR1 MNHEY, CDR2 SVGAGI. CDR3 length: 13 amino acids. As DNA, the CDR3 is TGTGCCGGACACAGGGGGGCTAGCTATGGCTACCCCTTC. It translates to CAGHRGASYGYPF.

The J gene is TRBJ1-4, the V gene TRBV4-3; 7 nucleotides line up with TRBD1. J gave up 10 bases and V 6 bases, and 14 bases lay outside the gene matches. The CDR3 extends over 15 amino acids. CDR1 and CDR2 from the germline V gene are LGHNA and YSLEER. Here the CDR3 reads CASSYSRDSAGKLFF. CDR3 sequence (DNA): TGCGCCAGCAGTTACTCCCGGGACAGCGCGGGAAAACTGTTTTTT.

Only a few counts were recorded for this clone. This chain connects TRBV5-5 to TRBJ2-5; D not certain. The V and J ends lost 3 bases and 5 bases respectively, with 8 bases between them. Germline-derived CDR1 and CDR2 are SGHKS and YYEKEE (reference sequence). The CDR3 consists of 12 residues. The DNA for the CDR3 is TGTGCCAGCAGCTCCTTTTCCGAGACCCAGTACTTC. This gives the protein CASSSFSETQYF.

The chain links TRBV7-7 to TRBJ2-2; the match to TRBD1 covers 9 bases. Germline lookup yields CDR1 SSHAT and CDR2 FNYEAQ (reference sequence). Trimming at V came to 3 bases and at J to 7 bases, leaving 9 bases not matched to a gene. The CDR3 sequence is 16 residues long. The DNA for the CDR3 is TGTGCCAGCAGCTTTACCGACAGGGGGGCTGGCGGGGAGCTGTTTTTT. Residues: CASSFTDRGAGGELFF.

CDR3 coding DNA: TGCGCCTGGCTCCGGGACAGGGCTCTCTACACTGAAGCTTTCTTT. Translation: CAWLRDRALYTEAFF. The chain recombines TRBV10-1 with TRBJ1-1; TRBD1 matches 9 bases. V shed 11 bases and J 3 bases; nucleotides not matched to a gene: 13. The CDR3 is made up of 15 amino acids. Germline assignment: CDR1 WNHNN and CDR2 SYGVQD (reference sequence).

A few counts support this clone. This chain connects TRBV27 to TRBJ1-2; 10 positions agree with TRBD1. Germline V gives CDR1 MNHEY, CDR2 SMNVEV (reference sequence). This CDR3 has 13 amino acids. J was trimmed by 7 bases and V by 3 bases; bases with no gene match: 2. The DNA for the CDR3 is TGTGCCAGCAGTTTCGGACAGGGGGTTGGCTACACCTTC. It codes for CASSFGQGVGYTF.

The chain uses TRBV27 and TRBJ1-5; 8 bases line up with TRBD1. V trimming: 3 bases; J trimming: 7 bases; junction bases outside the gene matches: 11. Germline V gene sequence: CDR1 MNHEY, CDR2 SMNVEV (reference sequence). This CDR3 is built from 16 residues. The CDR3 is CASSLETGAIGQPQHF. Here the CDR3 DNA reads TGTGCCAGCAGTTTGGAGACAGGGGCGATTGGGCAGCCCCAGCATTTT.

As concerns this clone: Compared with germline, one end of the junction differs, possibly owing to a read error. The rearrangement links TRBV10-3 to TRBJ2-2; D unclear. The CDR3 has 13 residues. Germline values: CDR1 ENHRY, CDR2 SYGVKD. CDR3: CAITTSNAGELFF. CDR3 in DNA: TGTGCCATCACCACTTCGAACGCCGGGGAGCTGTTTTTT.

This clone turned up a few times. One junction end does not reproduce the germline sequence, and a read error may be involved. The CDR3 reads CAWGRDRPSGYPF. For the CDR3, the DNA is TGTGCCTGGGGCCGGGACAGGCCCTCCGGCTACCCCTTC. This chain joins TRBV30 and TRBJ1-2; 8 nucleotides agree with TRBD1. Germline CDR1 and CDR2: GTSNPN and SVGIG (reference sequence). The CDR3 spans 13 residues.

About this clone: An end of the junction differs from the germline gene, which may be a read error. V is TRBV7-9 and J is TRBJ1-2; a weak D match, TRBD1 (5 bases). The CDR3 sequence is 12 residues long. Germline loops: CDR1 SEHNR, CDR2 FQNEAQ (reference sequence). The CDR3 here is CSSSLAQGGYTF. For the CDR3, the DNA is TGTTCCAGCAGCTTAGCCCAGGGTGGCTACACCTTC. Filled out from reference TRBV7-9 and TRBJ1-2, the complete variable domain reads DTGVSQNPRHKITKRGQNVTFRCDPISEHNRLYWYRQTLGQGPEFLTYFQNEAQLEKSRLLSDRFSAERPKGSFSTLEIQRTEQGDSAMYLCSSSLAQGGYTFGSGTRLTVV.

The chain links TRBV6-4 to TRBJ1-2, with 10 positions matching TRBD1. This CDR3 is built from 15 residues. V lost 6 bases and J lost 4; bases outside the gene matches: 8. Germline CDR1 MRHNA, CDR2 SNTAGT. Written as DNA, the CDR3 is TGTGCCAGCAGACCCGGGACAGGGGACCCCTATGGCTACACCTTC. Residues: CASRPGTGDPYGYTF.

J is TRBJ2-7 and V is TRBV7-9, with a weak D call TRBD1 (6 bases). Trimming took 2 bases from V and 6 from J, leaving 8 bases between them. Germline V gene data show CDR1 as SEHNR and CDR2 as FQNEAQ (reference sequence). The CDR3 is 12 residues long. The CDR3 spells CASSLLQGEQYF. The CDR3 DNA reads as TGTGCCAGCAGCTTATTACAGGGCGAGCAGTACTTC.

This chain joins TRBV6-5 and TRBJ1-1; D gene unclear. This CDR3 comprises 12 residues. The germline V gene has CDR1 MNHEY and CDR2 SVGAGI. V lost 3 bases, J lost 3 bases, and 5 bases lay in between. CDR3 nucleotides: TGTGCCAGCAGTTATAGAGACACTGAAGCTTTCTTT. Its protein product is CASSYRDTEAFF.

This chain links TRBV5-4 with TRBJ2-3; 7 positions agree with TRBD1. V dropped 5 bases and J dropped 4; count of bases not matched to a gene: 13. Per the germline V gene, CDR1 is SGHNT and CDR2 is YYREEE (reference sequence). The CDR3 length is 16 residues. CDR3 protein: CASRPSTGASPDTQYF. In DNA form, the CDR3 reads TGTGCCAGCAGGCCCTCTACAGGGGCCAGCCCAGATACGCAGTATTTT.

V and J are TRBV6-5 and TRBJ1-2, with D possibly TRBD1 on 5 matching bases. Germline V gene data show CDR1 as MNHEY and CDR2 as SVGAGI. Trimming removed 2 bases from V and 8 bases from J, with 12 bases in between. The CDR3 spans 13 residues. CDR3 nucleotide sequence: TGTGCCAGCAGTTACAGGCAGGGAGGAGGCTACACCTTC. The encoded protein is CASSYRQGGGYTF.

Concerning this clone itself: The germline gene is not matched at one end of the junction; a read error may be the cause. The chain couples TRBV7-9 to TRBJ1-3; a possible D gene is TRBD1 (6 bases). This CDR3 contains 18 residues. The V gene's germline CDR1 is SEHNR and CDR2 FQNEAQ (reference sequence). The CDR3 region is CASSLRRDTSPSGNTTYF. DNA of the CDR3: TGTGCCAGCAGCCTCCGACGGGACACGAGCCCCTCTGGAAACACCACATATTTT.

This clone came up a few times. The chain combines TRBV10-3 with TRBJ2-7; 8 nucleotides agree with TRBD2. Per germline, CDR1 ENHRY and CDR2 SYGVKD. The junction had 13 bases not matched to a gene; V was cut back by 5 bases and J by 4 bases. The CDR3 consists of 16 residues. The CDR3 protein is CAISSMGISGGYEQYF. The CDR3, as DNA: TGTGCCATCAGTTCGATGGGGATCAGCGGGGGATACGAGCAGTACTTC.

This chain links TRBV7-9 with TRBJ2-7; D ambiguous. CDR3 length: 11 residues. Germline V gene sequence: CDR1 SEHNR, CDR2 FQNEAQ (reference sequence). The germline V and J ends were trimmed by 5 bases and 1 base, with 3 bases remaining between them. CDR3 sequence: CASSPSYEQYF. The CDR3, as DNA: TGTGCCAGCAGCCCGTCCTACGAGCAGTACTTC.

The CDR3 here is CASIPAAGYNEQFF. The CDR3 nucleotides are TGTGCCAGCATCCCCGCCGCGGGATACAATGAGCAGTTCTTC. The chain has TRBV7-8 and TRBJ2-1, with D perhaps TRBD2 (6 bases). The CDR3 contains 14 residues. The germline CDR1 and CDR2 sequences are SGHVS and FQNEAQ. Deletions cut 7 bases from V and 4 bases from J, with 14 bases between.

This chain links TRBV5-1 with TRBJ2-5; no firm D call. The CDR3 extends over 13 amino acids. Trimming pared 2 bases from V and 3 bases from J, leaving 8 bases between. CDR1 is SGHRS, CDR2 YFSETQ, per germline. The CDR3 is CASSFTAEETQYF. The CDR3 DNA follows: TGCGCCAGCAGCTTTACGGCGGAAGAGACCCAGTACTTC.

The genes are TRBV4-2 and TRBJ1-5; 8 bases fit TRBD1. Unmatched junction bases numbered 6, after V lost 4 bases and J lost 1 base. The CDR3 is made up of 16 amino acids. Per germline, CDR1 LGHNA and CDR2 YNFKEQ. The CDR3 here is CASSRTGMWSNQPQHF. In DNA form, the CDR3 reads TGTGCCAGCAGCCGGACAGGGATGTGGAGCAATCAGCCCCAGCATTTT.

The chain has TRBV5-4 and TRBJ1-1, with D tentatively TRBD1 (6 bases). The V end lost 4 bases, the J end lost 0 bases, and 10 bases lay between the germline ends. Germline V gives CDR1 SGHNT, CDR2 YYREEE (reference sequence). The CDR3 has 14 amino acids. CDR3 in amino acids: CASSGQTMNTEAFF. CDR3 nucleotide sequence: TGTGCCAGCAGCGGACAGACCATGAACACTGAAGCTTTCTTT.